Given below is one TCR beta chain in context. The antigen is not known. The V end was cut by 0 bases, the J end by 1 base, with 7 bases between. CDR1 is SGHAT, CDR2 FQNNGV, per germline. This CDR3 is built from 15 residues. These data come from a study of chemoradiotherapy in HPV16-positive cancers. Study observations and caveats: Functional assays defining HPV-specific T cells used only a couple of HPV16-positive patients.

This table comes from immunoSEQ multiplex PCR, and its TCRdb copy is limited to in-frame clones, with some not included. The sample has 35,000 to 45,000 clones, more than 75% seen once. The sequence came from a human donor with HPV-associated anogenital cancer. The material sequenced was blood, taken from a patient who underwent chemoradiotherapy. This chain links TRBV11-2 with TRBJ2-1; D unresolved. CDR3 residues: CASSLDVGSYNEQFF. The CDR3 nucleotides are TGTGCCAGCAGCTTAGACGTTGGTTCCTACAATGAGCAGTTCTTC. Together with reference TRBV11-2 and TRBJ2-1, the CDR3 gives the full variable domain: EAGVAQSPRYKIIEKRQSVAFWCNPISGHATLYWYQQILGQGPKLLIQFQNNGVVDDSQLPKDRFSAERLKGVDSTLKIQPAKLEDSAVYLCASSLDVGSYNEQFFGPGTRLTVL.